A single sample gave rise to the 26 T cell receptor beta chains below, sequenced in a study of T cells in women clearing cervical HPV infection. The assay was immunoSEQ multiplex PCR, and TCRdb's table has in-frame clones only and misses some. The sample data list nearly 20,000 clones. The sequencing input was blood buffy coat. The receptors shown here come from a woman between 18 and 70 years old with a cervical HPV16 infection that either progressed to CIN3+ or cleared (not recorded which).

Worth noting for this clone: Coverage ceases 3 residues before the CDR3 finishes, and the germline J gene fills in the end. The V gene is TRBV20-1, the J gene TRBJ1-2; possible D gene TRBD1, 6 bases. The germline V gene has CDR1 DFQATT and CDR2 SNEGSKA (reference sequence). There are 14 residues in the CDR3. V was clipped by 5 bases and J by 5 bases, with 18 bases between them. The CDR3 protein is CSAPLGGGGYGYTF. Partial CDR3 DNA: TGCAGTGCTCCACTGGGGGGGGGCGGGTATGGC.

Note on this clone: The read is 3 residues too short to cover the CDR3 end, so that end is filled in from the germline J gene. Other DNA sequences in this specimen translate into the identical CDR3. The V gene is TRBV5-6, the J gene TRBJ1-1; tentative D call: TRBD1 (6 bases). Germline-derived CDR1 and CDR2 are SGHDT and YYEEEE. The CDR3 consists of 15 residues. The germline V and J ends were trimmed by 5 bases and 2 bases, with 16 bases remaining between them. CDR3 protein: CASSPGHLRNTEAFF. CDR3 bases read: TGTGCCAGCAGTCCGGGACACCTAAGAAACACTGAA.

Incomplete CDR3 DNA: TGTGCCATCAGTGGACGGGCTAGCGGGGGTTTCGAG. Its translation is CAISGRASGGFE. The whole CDR3 region reads CAISGRASGGFEQYF. The rearrangement uses TRBV10-3 and TRBJ2-7; TRBD2 aligns across 10 bases. The read halts 3 residues ahead of the CDR3 end, with the missing end drawn from the germline J gene. This CDR3 has 15 residues. The germline CDR1 and CDR2 sequences are ENHRY and SYGVKD. After removal of 4 bases from V and 6 bases from J, the junction contained 9 bases not matched to a gene.

The CDR3 DNA, read in part, is TGTGCCAGCAGCCAACTAGCGGGGGGTAACAATGAG. Translating it yields CASSQLAGGNNE. The full CDR3 protein reads CASSQLAGGNNEQFF. The chain couples TRBV12-3 or TRBV12-4 to TRBJ2-1, with 12 bases fitting TRBD2. The CDR3 end lies 3 residues beyond the end of the read and is filled in from the germline J gene. The CDR3 is made up of 15 amino acids. Trimming took 6 bases from V and 5 from J; bases not matched to a gene: 5.

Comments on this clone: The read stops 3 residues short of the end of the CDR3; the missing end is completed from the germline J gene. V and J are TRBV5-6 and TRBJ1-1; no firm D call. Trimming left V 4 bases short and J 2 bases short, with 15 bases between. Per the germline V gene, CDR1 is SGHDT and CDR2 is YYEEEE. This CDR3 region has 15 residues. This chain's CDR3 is CASSRFTTKNTEAFF. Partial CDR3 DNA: TGTGCCAGCAGCCGATTCACTACTAAAAACACTGAA.

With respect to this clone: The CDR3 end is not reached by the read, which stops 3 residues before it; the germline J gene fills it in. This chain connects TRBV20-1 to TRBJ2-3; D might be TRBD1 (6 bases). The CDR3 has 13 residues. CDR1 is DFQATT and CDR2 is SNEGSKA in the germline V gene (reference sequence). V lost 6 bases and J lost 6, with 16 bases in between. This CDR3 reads CSAGQLEADTQYF. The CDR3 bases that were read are TGCAGTGCCGGACAGTTGGAGGCGGATACG.

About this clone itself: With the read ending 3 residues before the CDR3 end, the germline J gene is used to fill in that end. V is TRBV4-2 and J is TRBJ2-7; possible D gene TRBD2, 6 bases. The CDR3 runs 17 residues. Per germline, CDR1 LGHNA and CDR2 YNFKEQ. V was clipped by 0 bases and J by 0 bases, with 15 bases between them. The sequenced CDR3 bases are TGTGCCAGCAGCCAAGATCCGGCGGGGCCTAGCTCCTACGAG. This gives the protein CASSQDPAGPSSYE. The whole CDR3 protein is CASSQDPAGPSSYEQYF.

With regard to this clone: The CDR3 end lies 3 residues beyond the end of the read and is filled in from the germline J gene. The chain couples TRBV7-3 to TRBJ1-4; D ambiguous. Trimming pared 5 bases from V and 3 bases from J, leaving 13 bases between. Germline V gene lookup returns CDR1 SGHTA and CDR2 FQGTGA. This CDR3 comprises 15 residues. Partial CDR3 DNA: TGTGCCAGCAGCCCCTCAGGAAGACCTAATGAAAAA. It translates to CASSPSGRPNEK. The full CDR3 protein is CASSPSGRPNEKLFF.

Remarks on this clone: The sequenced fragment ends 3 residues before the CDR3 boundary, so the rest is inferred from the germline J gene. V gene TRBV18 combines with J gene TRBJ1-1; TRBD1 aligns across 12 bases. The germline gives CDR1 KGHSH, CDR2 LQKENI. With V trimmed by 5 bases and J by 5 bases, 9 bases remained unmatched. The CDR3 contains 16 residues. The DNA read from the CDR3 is TGTGCCAGCTCATCCGGGACAGGGGGCCGAGGGACTGAA. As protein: CASSSGTGGRGTE. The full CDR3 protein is CASSSGTGGRGTEAFF.

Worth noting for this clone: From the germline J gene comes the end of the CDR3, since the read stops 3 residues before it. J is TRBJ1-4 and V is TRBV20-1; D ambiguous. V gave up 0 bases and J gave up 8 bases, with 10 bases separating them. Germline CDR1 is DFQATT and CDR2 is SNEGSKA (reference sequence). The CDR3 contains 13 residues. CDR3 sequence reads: CSARDRTTEKLFF. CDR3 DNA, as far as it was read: TGCAGTGCTAGAGATCGAACCACAGAAAAA.

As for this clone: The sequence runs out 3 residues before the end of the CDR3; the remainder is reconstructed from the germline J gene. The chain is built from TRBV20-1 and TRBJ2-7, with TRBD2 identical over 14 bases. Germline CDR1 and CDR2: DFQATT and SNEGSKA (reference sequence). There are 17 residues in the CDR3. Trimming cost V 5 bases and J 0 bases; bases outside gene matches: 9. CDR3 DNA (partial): TGCAGTGCTCCAGGACTAGCGGGGGGCCTCAGCTCCTACGAG. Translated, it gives CSAPGLAGGLSSYE. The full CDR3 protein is CSAPGLAGGLSSYEQYF.

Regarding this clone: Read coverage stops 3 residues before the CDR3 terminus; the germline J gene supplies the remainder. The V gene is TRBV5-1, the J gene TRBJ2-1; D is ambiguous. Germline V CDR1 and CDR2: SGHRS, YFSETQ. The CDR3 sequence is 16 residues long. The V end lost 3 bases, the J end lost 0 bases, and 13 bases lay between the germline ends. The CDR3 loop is CASSWYTQSSYNEQFF. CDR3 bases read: TGCGCCAGCAGCTGGTACACCCAATCCTCCTACAATGAG.

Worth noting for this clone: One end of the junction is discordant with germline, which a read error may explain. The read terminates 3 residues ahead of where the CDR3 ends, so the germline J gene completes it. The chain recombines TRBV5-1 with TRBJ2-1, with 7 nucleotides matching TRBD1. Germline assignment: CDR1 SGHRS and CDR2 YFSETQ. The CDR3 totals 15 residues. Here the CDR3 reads CASSPTGVGINEQFF. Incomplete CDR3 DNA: TGCGCTAGCAGCCCAACAGGGGTCGGTATCAATGAG.

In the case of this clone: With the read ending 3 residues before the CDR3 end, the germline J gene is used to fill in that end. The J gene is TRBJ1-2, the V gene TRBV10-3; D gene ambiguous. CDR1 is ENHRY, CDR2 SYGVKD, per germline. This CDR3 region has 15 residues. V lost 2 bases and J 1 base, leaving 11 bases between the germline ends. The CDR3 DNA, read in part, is TGTGCCATCAGTGAGGGCGGGGAAATTAACTATGGC. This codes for CAISEGGEINYG. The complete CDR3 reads CAISEGGEINYGYTF.

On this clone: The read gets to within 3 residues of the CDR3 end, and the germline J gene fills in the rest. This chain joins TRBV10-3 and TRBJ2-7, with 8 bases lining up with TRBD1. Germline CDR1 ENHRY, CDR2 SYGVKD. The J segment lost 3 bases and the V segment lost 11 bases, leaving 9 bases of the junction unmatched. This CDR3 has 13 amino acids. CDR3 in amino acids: CAVGQGHIYEQYF. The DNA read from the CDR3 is TGTGCCGTAGGACAGGGTCACATCTACGAG.

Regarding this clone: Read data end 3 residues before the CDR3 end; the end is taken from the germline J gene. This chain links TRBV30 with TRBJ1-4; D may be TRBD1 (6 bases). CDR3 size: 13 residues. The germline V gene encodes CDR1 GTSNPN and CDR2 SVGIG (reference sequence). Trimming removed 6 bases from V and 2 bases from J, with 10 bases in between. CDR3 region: CACGGRTNEKLFF. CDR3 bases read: TGTGCCTGTGGGGGCCGCACTAATGAAAAA.

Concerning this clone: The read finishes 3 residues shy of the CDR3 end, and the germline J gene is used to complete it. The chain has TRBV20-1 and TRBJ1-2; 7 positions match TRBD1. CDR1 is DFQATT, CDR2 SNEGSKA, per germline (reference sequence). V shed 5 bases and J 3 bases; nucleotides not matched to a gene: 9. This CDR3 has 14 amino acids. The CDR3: CSASYPGQYYGYTF. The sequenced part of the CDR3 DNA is TGCAGTGCTTCATACCCGGGACAGTACTATGGC.

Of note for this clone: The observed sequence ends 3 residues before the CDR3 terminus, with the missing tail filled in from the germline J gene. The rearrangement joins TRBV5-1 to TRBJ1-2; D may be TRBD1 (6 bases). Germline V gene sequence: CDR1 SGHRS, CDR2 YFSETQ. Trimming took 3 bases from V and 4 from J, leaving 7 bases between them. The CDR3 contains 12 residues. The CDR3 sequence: CASSSDSYGYTF. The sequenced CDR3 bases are TGCGCCAGCAGCTCGGACAGCTATGGC.

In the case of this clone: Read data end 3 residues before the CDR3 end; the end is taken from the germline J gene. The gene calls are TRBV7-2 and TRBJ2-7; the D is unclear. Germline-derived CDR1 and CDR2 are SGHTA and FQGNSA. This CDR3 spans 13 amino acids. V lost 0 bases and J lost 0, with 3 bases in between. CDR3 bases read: TGTGCCAGCAGCTTAGCGGCCTCCTACGAG. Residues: CASSLAASYE. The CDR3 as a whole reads CASSLAASYEQYF. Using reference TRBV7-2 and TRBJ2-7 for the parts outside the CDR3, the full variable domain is GAGVSQSPSNKVTEKGKDVELRCDPISGHTALYWYRQSLGQGLEFLIYFQGNSAPDKSGLPSDRFSAERTGGSVSTLTIQRTQQEDSAVYLCASSLAASYEQYFGPGTRLTVT.

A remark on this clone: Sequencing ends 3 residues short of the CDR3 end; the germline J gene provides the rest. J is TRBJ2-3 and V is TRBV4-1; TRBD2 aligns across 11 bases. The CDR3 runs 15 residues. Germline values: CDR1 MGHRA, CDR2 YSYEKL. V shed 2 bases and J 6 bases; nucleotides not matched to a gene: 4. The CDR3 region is CASSQSGLAGDTQYF. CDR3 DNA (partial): TGCGCCAGCAGCCAATCCGGACTAGCGGGCGATACG.

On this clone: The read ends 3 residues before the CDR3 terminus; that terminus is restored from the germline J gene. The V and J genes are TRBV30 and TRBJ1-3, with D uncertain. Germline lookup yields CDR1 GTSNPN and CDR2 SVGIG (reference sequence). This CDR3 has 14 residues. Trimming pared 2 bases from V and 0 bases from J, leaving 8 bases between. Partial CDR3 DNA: TGTGCCTGGAGTCTACGTTACTCTGGAAACACC. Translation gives CAWSLRYSGNT. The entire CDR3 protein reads CAWSLRYSGNTIYF. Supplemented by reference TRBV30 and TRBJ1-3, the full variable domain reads SQTIHQWPATLVQPVGSPLSLECTVEGTSNPNLYWYRQAAGRGLQLLFYSVGIGQISSEVPQNLSASRPQDRQFILSSKKLLLSDSGFYLCAWSLRYSGNTIYFGEGSWLTVV.

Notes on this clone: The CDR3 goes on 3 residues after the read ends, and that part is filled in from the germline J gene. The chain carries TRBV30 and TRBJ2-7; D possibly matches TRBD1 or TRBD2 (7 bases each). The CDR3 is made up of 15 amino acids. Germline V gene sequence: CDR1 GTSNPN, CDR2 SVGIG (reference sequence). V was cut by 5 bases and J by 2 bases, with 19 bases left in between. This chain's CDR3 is CAWVGRGRPPYEQYF. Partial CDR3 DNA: TGTGCCTGGGTGGGGAGGGGGCGGCCGCCCTACGAG.

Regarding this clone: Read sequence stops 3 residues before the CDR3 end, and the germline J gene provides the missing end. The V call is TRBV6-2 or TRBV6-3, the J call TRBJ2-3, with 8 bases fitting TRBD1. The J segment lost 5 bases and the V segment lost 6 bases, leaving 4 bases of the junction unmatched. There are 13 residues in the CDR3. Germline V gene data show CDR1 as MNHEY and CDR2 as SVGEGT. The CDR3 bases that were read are TGTGCCAGCAGAGGACAGGGTAGAGATACG. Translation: CASRGQGRDT. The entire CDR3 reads CASRGQGRDTQYF.

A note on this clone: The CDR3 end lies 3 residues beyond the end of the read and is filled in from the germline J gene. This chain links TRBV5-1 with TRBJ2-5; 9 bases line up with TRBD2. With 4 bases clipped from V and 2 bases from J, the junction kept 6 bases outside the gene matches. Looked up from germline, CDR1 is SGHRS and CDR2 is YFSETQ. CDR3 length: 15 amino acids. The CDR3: CASSPGRGGQETQYF. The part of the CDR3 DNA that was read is TGCGCCAGCAGCCCGGGGCGGGGGGGACAAGAGACC.

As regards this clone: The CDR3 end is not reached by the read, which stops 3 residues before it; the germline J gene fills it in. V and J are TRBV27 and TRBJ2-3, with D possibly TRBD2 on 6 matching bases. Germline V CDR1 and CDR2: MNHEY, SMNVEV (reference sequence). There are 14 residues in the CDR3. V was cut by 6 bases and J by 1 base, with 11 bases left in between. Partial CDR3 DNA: TGTGCCAGCAGGCGGGACTCCCGCACAGATACG. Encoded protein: CASRRDSRTDT. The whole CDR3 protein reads CASRRDSRTDTQYF.

Incomplete CDR3 DNA: TGTGCCAGCAGCTCAGGAACCTTAAAAGAGACC. Its protein product is CASSSGTLKET. The whole CDR3 sequence is CASSSGTLKETQYF. The V and J genes are TRBV7-9 and TRBJ2-5; D gene uncertain. From the germline J gene comes the end of the CDR3, since the read stops 3 residues before it. Per germline, CDR1 SEHNR and CDR2 FQNEAQ (reference sequence). The V and J ends lost 4 bases and 3 bases respectively, with 12 bases between them. CDR3 size: 14 residues.